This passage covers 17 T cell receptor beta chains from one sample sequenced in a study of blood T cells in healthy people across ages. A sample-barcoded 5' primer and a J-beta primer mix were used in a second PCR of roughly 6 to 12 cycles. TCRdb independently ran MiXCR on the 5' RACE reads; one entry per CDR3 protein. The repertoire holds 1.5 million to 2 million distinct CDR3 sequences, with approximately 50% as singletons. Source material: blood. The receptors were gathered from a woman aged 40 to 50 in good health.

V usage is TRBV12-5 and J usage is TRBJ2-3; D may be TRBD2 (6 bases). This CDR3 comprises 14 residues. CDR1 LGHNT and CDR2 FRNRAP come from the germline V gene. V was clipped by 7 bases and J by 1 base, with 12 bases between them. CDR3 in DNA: TGTGCTAGTGCCGTGGGACTCGGCACAGATACGCAGTATTTT. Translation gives CASAVGLGTDTQYF.

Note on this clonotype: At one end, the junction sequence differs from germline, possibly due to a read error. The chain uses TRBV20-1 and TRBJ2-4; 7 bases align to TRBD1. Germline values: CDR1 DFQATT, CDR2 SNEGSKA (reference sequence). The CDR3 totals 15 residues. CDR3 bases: TGCAGTGCCAGAGCTATCGGGACAGCTCTAAACATTCAGTACTTC. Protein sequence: CSARAIGTALNIQYF.

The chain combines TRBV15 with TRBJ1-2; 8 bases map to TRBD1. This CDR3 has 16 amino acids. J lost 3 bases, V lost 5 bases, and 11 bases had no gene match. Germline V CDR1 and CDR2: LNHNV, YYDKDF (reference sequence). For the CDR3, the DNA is TGTGCCACCAGCGGAGGACAGGGCCCCTTATACTATGGCTACACCTTC. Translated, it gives CATSGGQGPLYYGYTF.

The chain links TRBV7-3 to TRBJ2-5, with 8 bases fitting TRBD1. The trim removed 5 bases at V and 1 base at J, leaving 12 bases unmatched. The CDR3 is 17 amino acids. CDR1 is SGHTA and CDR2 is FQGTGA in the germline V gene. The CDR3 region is CASSRGWGQDGQETQYF. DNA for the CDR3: TGTGCCAGCAGCCGGGGTTGGGGACAGGACGGCCAAGAGACCCAGTACTTC. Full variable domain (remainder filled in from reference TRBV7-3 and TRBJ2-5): GAGVSQTPSNKVTEKGKYVELRCDPISGHTALYWYRQSLGQGPEFLIYFQGTGAADDSGLPNDRFFAVRPEGSVSTLKIQRTERGDSAVYLCASSRGWGQDGQETQYFGPGTRLLVL.

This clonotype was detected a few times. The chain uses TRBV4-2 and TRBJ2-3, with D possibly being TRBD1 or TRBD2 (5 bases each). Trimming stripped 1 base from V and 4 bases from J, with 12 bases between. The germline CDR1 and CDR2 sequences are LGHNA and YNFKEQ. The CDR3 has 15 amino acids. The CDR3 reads CASSQAEGSADTQYF. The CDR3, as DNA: TGTGCCAGCAGCCAAGCTGAGGGGTCAGCAGATACGCAGTATTTT.

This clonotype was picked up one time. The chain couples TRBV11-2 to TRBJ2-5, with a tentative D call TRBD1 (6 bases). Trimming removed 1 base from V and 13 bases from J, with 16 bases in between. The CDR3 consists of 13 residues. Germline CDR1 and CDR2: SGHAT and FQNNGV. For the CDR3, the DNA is TGTGCCAGCAGCTTAGGTCAGGGGTATGCTATGTACTTC. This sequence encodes CASSLGQGYAMYF. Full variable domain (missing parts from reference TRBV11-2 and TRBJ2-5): EAGVAQSPRYKIIEKRQSVAFWCNPISGHATLYWYQQILGQGPKLLIQFQNNGVVDDSQLPKDRFSAERLKGVDSTLKIQPAKLEDSAVYLCASSLGQGYAMYFGPGTRLLVL.

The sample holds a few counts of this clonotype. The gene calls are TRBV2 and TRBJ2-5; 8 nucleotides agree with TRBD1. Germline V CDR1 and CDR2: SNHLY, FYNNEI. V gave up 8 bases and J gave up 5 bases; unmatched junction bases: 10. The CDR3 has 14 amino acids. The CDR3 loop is CASGRTGGRETQYF. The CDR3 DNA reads TGTGCCAGCGGGAGAACAGGGGGTCGGGAGACCCAGTACTTC.

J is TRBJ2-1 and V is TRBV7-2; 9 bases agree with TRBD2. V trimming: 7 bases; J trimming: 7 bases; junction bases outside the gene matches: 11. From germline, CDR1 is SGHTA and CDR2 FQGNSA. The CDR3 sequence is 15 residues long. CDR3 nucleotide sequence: TGTGCCAGCACCTCAAGGGCGGGGGGGAGGAATGAGCAGTTCTTC. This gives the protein CASTSRAGGRNEQFF.

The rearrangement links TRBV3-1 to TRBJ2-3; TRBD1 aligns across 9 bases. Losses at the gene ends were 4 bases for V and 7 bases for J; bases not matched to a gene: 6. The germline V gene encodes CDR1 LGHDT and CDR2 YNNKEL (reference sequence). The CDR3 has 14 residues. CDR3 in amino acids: CASSPGQGAHTQYF. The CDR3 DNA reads TGTGCCAGCAGCCCGGGACAGGGCGCCCATACGCAGTATTTT.

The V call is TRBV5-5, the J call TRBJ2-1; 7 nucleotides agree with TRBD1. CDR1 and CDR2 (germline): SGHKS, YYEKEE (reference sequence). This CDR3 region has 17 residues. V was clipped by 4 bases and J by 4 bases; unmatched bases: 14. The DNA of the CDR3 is TGTGCCAGCAGCATCACTCTGACAGGGCCCCGTTACAATGAGCAGTTCTTC. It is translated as CASSITLTGPRYNEQFF.

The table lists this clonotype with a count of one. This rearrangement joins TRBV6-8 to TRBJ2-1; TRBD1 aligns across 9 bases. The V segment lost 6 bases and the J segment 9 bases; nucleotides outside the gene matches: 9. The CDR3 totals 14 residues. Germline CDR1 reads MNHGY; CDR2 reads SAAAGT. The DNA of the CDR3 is TGTGCCAGCAGAGCTGGACAGGGGTTGGGTGAGCAGTTCTTC. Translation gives CASRAGQGLGEQFF.

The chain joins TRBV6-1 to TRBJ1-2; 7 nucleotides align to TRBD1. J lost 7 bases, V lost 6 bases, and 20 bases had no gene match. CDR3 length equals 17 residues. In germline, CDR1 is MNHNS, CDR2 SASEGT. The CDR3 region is CASRAGTATLLLRGYTF. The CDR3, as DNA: TGTGCCAGCAGGGCCGGGACAGCGACGTTACTTCTGCGTGGCTACACCTTC.

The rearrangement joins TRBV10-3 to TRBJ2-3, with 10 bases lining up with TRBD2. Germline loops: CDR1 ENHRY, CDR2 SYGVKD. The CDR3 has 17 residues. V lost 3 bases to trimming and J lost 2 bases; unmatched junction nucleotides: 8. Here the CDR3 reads CAISDERSGGATDTQYF. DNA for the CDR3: TGTGCCATCAGTGACGAGAGGAGCGGGGGGGCCACAGATACGCAGTATTTT.

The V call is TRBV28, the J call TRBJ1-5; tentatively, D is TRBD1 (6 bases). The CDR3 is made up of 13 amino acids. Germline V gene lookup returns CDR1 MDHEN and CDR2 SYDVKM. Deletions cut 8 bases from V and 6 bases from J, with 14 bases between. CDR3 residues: CASVNRVGQPQHF. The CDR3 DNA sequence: TGTGCCAGCGTGAACAGGGTCGGTCAGCCCCAGCATTTT.

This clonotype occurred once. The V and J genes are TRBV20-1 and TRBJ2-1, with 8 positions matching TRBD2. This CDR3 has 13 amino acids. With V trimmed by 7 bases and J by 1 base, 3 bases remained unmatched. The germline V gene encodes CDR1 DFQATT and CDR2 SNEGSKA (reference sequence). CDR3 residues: CSVAGKSYNEQFF. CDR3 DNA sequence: TGCAGTGTAGCGGGGAAATCCTACAATGAGCAGTTCTTC.

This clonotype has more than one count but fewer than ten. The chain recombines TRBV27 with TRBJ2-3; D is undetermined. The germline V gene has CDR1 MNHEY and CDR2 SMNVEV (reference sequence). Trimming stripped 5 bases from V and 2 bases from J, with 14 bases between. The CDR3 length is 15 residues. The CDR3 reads CASSMTPVATDTQYF. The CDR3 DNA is TGTGCCAGCAGTATGACCCCGGTAGCCACAGATACGCAGTATTTT.

In DNA form, the CDR3 reads TGTGCCAGCAGCCATTTTGGGGCCAACGTCCTGACTTTC. Translated: CASSHFGANVLTF. This chain joins TRBV14 and TRBJ2-6, with unresolved D. The V end was cut by 3 bases, the J end by 3 bases, with 3 bases between. Germline V gene data show CDR1 as SGHDN and CDR2 as FVKESK. The CDR3 loop spans 13 amino acids.